A single sample is the source of the 2 T cell receptor beta chains below, sequenced in a study of blood T cell repertoires in COVID-19. TCRdb keeps only in-frame clones here, not all; method: immunoSEQ multiplex PCR. The sample yields about 200,000 clones, about 79% seen once. Sequencing used peripheral blood. These receptors originate from a human donor in a cohort sampled during active COVID-19.

This chain uses TRBV7-9 with TRBJ2-1; 10 nucleotides align to TRBD2. The CDR3 is 15 amino acids. Germline lookup yields CDR1 SEHNR and CDR2 FQNEAQ (reference sequence). Trimming removed 5 bases from V and 6 bases from J; junction bases left unmatched: 7. Here the CDR3 reads CASSTGTSARNEQFF. In DNA form, the CDR3 reads TGTGCCAGCAGCACCGGGACTAGCGCGCGCAATGAGCAGTTCTTC.

This chain joins TRBV6-5 and TRBJ2-2, with 8 bases that match TRBD1. CDR3 length: 14 residues. CDR1 is MNHEY and CDR2 is SVGAGI in the germline V gene. Trimming cost V 7 bases and J 3 bases; bases outside gene matches: 4. CDR3 DNA: TGTGCCAGCAAAGGGACAGGTCACACCGGGGAGCTGTTTTTT. Translating it yields CASKGTGHTGELFF.